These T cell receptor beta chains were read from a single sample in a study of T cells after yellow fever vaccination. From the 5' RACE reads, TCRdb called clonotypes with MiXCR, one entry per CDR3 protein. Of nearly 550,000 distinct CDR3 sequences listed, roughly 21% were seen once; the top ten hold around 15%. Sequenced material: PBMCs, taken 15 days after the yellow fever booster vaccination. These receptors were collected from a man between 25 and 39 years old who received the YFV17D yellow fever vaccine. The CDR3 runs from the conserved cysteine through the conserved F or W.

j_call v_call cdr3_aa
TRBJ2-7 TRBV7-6 CASSLEGTTYYEQYF
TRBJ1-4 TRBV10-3 CAIRKGGSDEKLFF
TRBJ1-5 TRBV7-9 CASSNRISNQPQHF
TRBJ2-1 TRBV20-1 CSARPGDRGHVNEQFF
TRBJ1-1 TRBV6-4 CASSRTAGNTEAFF
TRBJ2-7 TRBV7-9 CASSPRIGTVERYEQYF
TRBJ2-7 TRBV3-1 CASSLFNGDDEQYF
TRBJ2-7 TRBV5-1 CASSLTGTNFYEQYF
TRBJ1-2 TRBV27 CASSLSGQGTGYTF
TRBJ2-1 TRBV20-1 CSPTESSYNEQFF
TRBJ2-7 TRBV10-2 CASAGGMTYEQYF
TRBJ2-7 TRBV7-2 CASSLEGTGRQYF
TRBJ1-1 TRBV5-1 CASSLDGADTEAFF
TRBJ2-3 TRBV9 CASSVFAGDRGTDTQYF
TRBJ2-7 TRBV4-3 CASSLNTNYEQYF
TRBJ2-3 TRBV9 CASSVTGGHSTDTQYF
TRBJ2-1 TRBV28 CASSWSSDEQFF
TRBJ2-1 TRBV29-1 CSVAGGQGAKNEQFF
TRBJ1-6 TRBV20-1 CSAHHIGPGLQILHF
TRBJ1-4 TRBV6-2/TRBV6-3 CASQGAAANEKLFF
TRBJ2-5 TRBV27 CASSLMRAGYQETQYF
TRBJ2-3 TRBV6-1 CASKRIITDTQYF
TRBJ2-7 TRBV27 CASSFLDSYEQYF
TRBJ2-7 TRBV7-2 CASSAARTGYEQYF
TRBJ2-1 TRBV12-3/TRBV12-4 CASSFSAGDNEQFF
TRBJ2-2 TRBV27 CARKRSNTGELFF
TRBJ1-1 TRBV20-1 CSALRQGGYTEAFF
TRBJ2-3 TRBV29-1 CSVGQRAGEDTQYF
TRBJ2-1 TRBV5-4 CASSLVAGGHEQFF
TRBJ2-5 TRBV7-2 CASRVKGGASETQYF
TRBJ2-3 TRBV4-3 CASSHLPRLAGLFQDTQYF
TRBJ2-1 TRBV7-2 CASSGDSRDEQFF
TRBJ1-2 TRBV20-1 CSARFQGGSYGYTF
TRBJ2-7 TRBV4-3 CASSQVIGPLDEQYF
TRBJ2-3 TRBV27 CASSLSRPEINTQYF
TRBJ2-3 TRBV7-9 CASSLDGADTQYF
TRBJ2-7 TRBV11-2 CASSLGSGALLEQYF
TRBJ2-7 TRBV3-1 CASSRGQNYEQYF
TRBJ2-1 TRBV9 CASSPPDESSSYNEQFF
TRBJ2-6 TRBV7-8 CASSLARDSYSGANVLTF
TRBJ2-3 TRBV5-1 CASSLPDRGTDTQYF
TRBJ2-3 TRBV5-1 CASRTSGRGNTQYF
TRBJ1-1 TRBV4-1 CASSQDRERSMNTEAFF